This is a list of T cell receptor beta chains from one sample in a study of blood T cell repertoires in COVID-19. Method: immunoSEQ multiplex PCR; TCRdb's copy keeps in-frame clones and lacks some. The sample lists about 59,000 clones; 65% to 85% were seen once. Sequencing input: peripheral blood. The receptors were sampled from a woman aged 70 to 79 with acute or convalescent COVID-19. CDR3s include the opening cysteine and the closing phenylalanine or tryptophan. The D gene is left open where the match is weak. The size of a clone is reported for some rows only, either as once, few or many, or as a class for expanded clones.

size,J,V,length,D,DNA,CDR3
once,TRBJ2-5,TRBV4-2,18,TRBD2,TGTGCCAGCAGCCAAGATCTTTTGTCTAGCGGGGAGGGGGAGACCCAGTACTTC,CASSQDLLSSGEGETQYF
-,TRBJ1-1,TRBV27,13,-,TGTGCCAGCAGTTTAAGCGTAAACACTGAAGCTTTCTTT,CASSLSVNTEAFF
-,TRBJ1-6,TRBV7-2,14,-,TGTGCCAGCAGCTCGGGGTCCTATAATTCACCCCTCCACTTT,CASSSGSYNSPLHF
-,TRBJ2-3,TRBV7-2,15,-,TGTGCCAGCAGCTCCATTCGCGGGGCGGTAGATACGCAGTATTTT,CASSSIRGAVDTQYF
-,TRBJ1-3,TRBV6-5,15,-,TGTGCCAGCAGTTCCGACAGGAAAGCTGGAAACACCATATATTTT,CASSSDRKAGNTIYF
-,TRBJ2-2,TRBV29-1,14,-,TGCAGCGTTGTTGAGATGGTAGCCACCGGGGAGCTGTTTTTT,CSVVEMVATGELFF
few,TRBJ1-2,TRBV11-2,13,TRBD1,TGTGCCAGCAGCGTGGACAGGTCCCGTGGCTACACCTTC,CASSVDRSRGYTF
-,TRBJ1-3,TRBV4-1,19,-,TGCGCCAGCAGCCAAGAATACAGGGCCCCCCTTATCTCTGGAAACACCATATATTTT,CASSQEYRAPLISGNTIYF
-,TRBJ2-5,TRBV20-1,14,TRBD2,TGCAGTGCTAGTTGGGGACTAGCAGTGGAGACCCAGTACTTC,CSASWGLAVETQYF
-,TRBJ1-1,TRBV19,15,-,TGTGCCAGTAGTCGACCGGGTCTCCGTTGGACTGAAGCTTTCTTT,CASSRPGLRWTEAFF
-,TRBJ2-5,TRBV7-9,13,-,TGTGCCAGCAGCTCCAGGGGAGGGGAGACCCAGTACTTC,CASSSRGGETQYF
-,TRBJ1-1,TRBV7-9,15,TRBD1,TGTGCCAGCAGCTTAGAGGGGGCAGAGGCCCCTGAAGCTTTCTTT,CASSLEGAEAPEAFF
-,TRBJ1-1,TRBV15,15,-,TGTGCCACCAGCAGAGATGGGCAGGGCAACACTGAAGCTTTCTTT,CATSRDGQGNTEAFF
-,TRBJ1-5,TRBV6-6,15,-,TGTGCCAGCAGTTACTCGATAACAGTAAATCAGCCCCAGCATTTT,CASSYSITVNQPQHF
-,TRBJ1-1,TRBV28,16,TRBD1,TGTGCCAGCATCCGGTCTGTCGACAGGGCGGACACTGAAGCTTTCTTT,CASIRSVDRADTEAFF
-,TRBJ1-2,TRBV19,11,-,TGTGCCAGTAGCAGCAGGGGCGACTACACCTTC,CASSSRGDYTF
-,TRBJ1-1,TRBV7-8,14,-,TGTGCCAGCAGAAGATCGGGAGGGGACACTGAAGCTTTCTTT,CASRRSGGDTEAFF
-,TRBJ1-5,TRBV4-1,16,TRBD1,TGCGCCAGCAGCCAAGCCGGACAGGGTCGTAATCAGCCCCAGCATTTT,CASSQAGQGRNQPQHF
-,TRBJ2-3,TRBV3-1/TRBV3-2,16,TRBD1,TGTGCCAGCAGCTCAGACAGGGATATGGGCACAGATACGCAGTATTTT,CASSSDRDMGTDTQYF
-,TRBJ1-6,TRBV7-2,15,-,TGTGCCAGCAGCTTAGTAACAGGGAATAATTCACCCCTCCACTTT,CASSLVTGNNSPLHF